This T cell receptor beta chain stems from a study of T cell responses to AZD1222 COVID-19 vaccine. Per the germline V gene, CDR1 is MNHEY and CDR2 is SMNVEV (reference sequence). The CDR3 is made up of 15 amino acids. The V and J ends lost 5 bases and 4 bases, in that order; junction bases with no gene match: 5. The table came from immunoSEQ multiplex PCR; TCRdb's copy has only in-frame clones and leaves some out. This sample yields about 200,000 clones, of which under 95% are seen a single time; around 1% belongs to the top ten. Study-wide findings and caveats: CD4 TCRs associated with vaccination spanned spike, dominating at 160-218 and 743-854. Donors, mostly white British, included more females; clonal diversity was possibly underestimated. Repertoires were obtained only post-peak T cell response. Nearly half of unique spike-specific TCRs reportedly avoided B.1.351 and B.1.1.7 mutated regions.

Concerning this clone: What it recognizes is unknown.

The chain is built from TRBV27 and TRBJ2-2, with TRBD2 matching over 9 bases. The sequences come from peripheral blood, collected 28 days after the second AZD1222 dose. The TCR originated in an adult who received the AZD1222 COVID-19 vaccine. The CDR3 sequence: CASSLQRGATGELFF. In DNA, the CDR3 is TGTGCCAGCAGTCTACAGCGGGGGGCCACCGGGGAGCTGTTTTTT.